The next 22 T cell receptor beta chains were all read from a single sample in a study of sequential checkpoint blockade in melanoma. Treatment defined: randomized to nivolumab then ipilimumab (arm A) or the reverse (arm B). Using immunoSEQ multiplex PCR, the repertoire was profiled, and TCRdb retains in-frame clones only, with some absent. Of roughly 5,100 clones listed, 15% to 20% were seen once; the top ten hold about a sixth. Sequenced here: tumor tissue (inferred from file names), sampled from a patient given nivolumab and ipilimumab in sequence. The receptors originated from a human donor with melanoma.

Ten or more counts support this clone. Its ends do not fully match the called genes, so a read error is possible. The chain has TRBV6-8 and TRBJ2-2, with 8 bases that match TRBD1. Germline V gene sequence: CDR1 MNHGY, CDR2 SAAAGT. The CDR3 runs to 15 residues. CDR3 sequence (DNA): TGTGCCATCAGTGGGGACAGGAAAAACACCGGGGAGCTGTTTTTT. This codes for CAISGDRKNTGELFF.

At least ten counts were recorded for this clone. The chain recombines TRBV11-3 with TRBJ1-6; TRBD1 agrees at 9 bases. CDR3 length equals 15 residues. CDR1 is SGHNT and CDR2 is YENEEA in the germline V gene. V lost 2 bases, J lost 9 bases, and 5 bases stayed unmatched. The CDR3: CASSLLGQGFSPLHF. Here the CDR3 DNA reads TGTGCCAGCAGCTTACTTGGACAGGGGTTTTCACCCCTCCACTTT.

This clone is labeled as medium-sized (0.01 to 0.1%). The chain couples TRBV6-8 to TRBJ2-5, with TRBD1 matching 10 bases. The germline V gene encodes CDR1 MNHGY and CDR2 SAAAGT. V lost 6 bases to trimming and J lost 9 bases; unmatched junction nucleotides: 7. This CDR3 spans 13 amino acids. CDR3 in amino acids: CASSGQGGRSQYF. The CDR3 DNA reads TGTGCCAGCAGCGGACAGGGGGGCCGGTCCCAGTACTTC.

The table lists this clone with many counts. The V gene is TRBV11-3, the J gene TRBJ2-1; D not resolved. This CDR3 region has 15 residues. V lost 3 bases and J lost 4, with 13 bases in between. Germline V lookup: CDR1 SGHNT, CDR2 YENEEA. The CDR3 DNA sequence: TGTGCCAGCAGCTTTTTCGTGGCCTCGTACAATGAGCAGTTCTTC. Its protein is CASSFFVASYNEQFF.

This clone was picked up many times. The chain carries TRBV4-1 and TRBJ1-5; D is uncertain. CDR3 length equals 18 residues. V lost 0 bases to trimming and J lost 2 bases, with 17 bases between them. Germline loops: CDR1 MGHRA, CDR2 YSYEKL. The CDR3 sequence is CASSQDGHPGRRNQPQHF. DNA for the CDR3: TGCGCCAGCAGCCAAGATGGTCACCCAGGCCGGCGCAATCAGCCCCAGCATTTT.

This clone was counted a few times. This chain connects TRBV1 to TRBJ1-2. TRBV1 counts as a pseudogene. This CDR3 has 14 amino acids. The CDR3: CASSQVAANYGYTF. CDR3 coding DNA: TGCGCCAGCAGCCAAGTTGCGGCGAACTATGGCTACACCTTC.

This clone is labeled medium-sized. The chain is built from TRBV6-8 and TRBJ1-1; D is unresolved. The V gene lost 7 bases and the J gene lost 2 bases, with 11 bases spanning the gap. Germline V gene lookup returns CDR1 MNHGY and CDR2 SAAAGT. The CDR3 runs 13 residues. This chain's CDR3 is CASKRLTNTEAFF. CDR3 in DNA: TGTGCCAGCAAGAGACTTACCAACACTGAAGCTTTCTTT.

This clone came up a few times. The V and J genes are TRBV11-3 and TRBJ1-4; D perhaps matches TRBD1 (5 bases). The CDR3 is 14 amino acids. Germline CDR1 and CDR2: SGHNT and YENEEA. The V end lost 4 bases, the J end lost 7 bases, and 13 bases lay between the germline ends. CDR3 DNA: TGTGCCAGCAGCTCTAGCGGGGGTTCTGAAAAACTGTTTTTT. It specifies CASSSSGGSEKLFF.

This clone is categorized as medium-sized. The rearrangement joins TRBV9 to TRBJ1-2; no definite D call. V lost 0 bases to trimming and J lost 1 base, with 13 bases between them. CDR3 length: 16 amino acids. Germline CDR1 and CDR2: SGDLS and YYNGEE. The CDR3 nucleotides are TGTGCCAGCAGCGTAGGTGAAAGGGCGGGTAACTATGGCTACACCTTC. This sequence encodes CASSVGERAGNYGYTF.

The chain recombines TRBV30 with TRBJ2-3; TRBD2 matches at 7 bases. Germline V lookup: CDR1 GTSNPN, CDR2 SVGIG (reference sequence). Trimming at V came to 5 bases and at J to 1 base, leaving 6 bases not matched to a gene. This CDR3 is 14 amino acids long. The CDR3 reads CAWVVSGGTDTQYF. CDR3 sequence (DNA): TGTGCCTGGGTCGTCAGCGGGGGCACAGATACGCAGTATTTT.

This chain connects TRBV18 to TRBJ2-3, with D hard to call. Germline-derived CDR1 and CDR2 are KGHSH and LQKENI. The germline V and J ends were trimmed by 2 bases and 0 bases, with 12 bases remaining between them. CDR3 length: 16 amino acids. The DNA for the CDR3 is TGTGCCAGCTCACCAGTGGCCTACACTAGCACAGATACGCAGTATTTT. Protein: CASSPVAYTSTDTQYF.

This clone was detected a few times. The chain employs TRBV11-3 and TRBJ2-3, with D perhaps matching TRBD2 (5 bases). Trimming took 2 bases from V and 5 from J, leaving 14 bases between them. This CDR3 region has 15 residues. CDR1 SGHNT and CDR2 YENEEA come from the germline V gene. For the CDR3, the DNA is TGTGCCAGCAGCTTACAGCCTATGAGCGGAGATACGCAGTATTTT. As protein: CASSLQPMSGDTQYF. The variable domain in full, completed from reference TRBV11-3 and TRBJ2-3, reads EAGVVQSPRYKIIEKKQPVAFWCNPISGHNTLYWYLQNLGQGPELLIRYENEEAVDDSQLPKDRFSAERLKGVDSTLKIQPAELGDSAVYLCASSLQPMSGDTQYFGPGTRLTVL.

This clone was recorded a few times. This chain uses TRBV19 with TRBJ1-2; 8 nucleotides agree with TRBD1. Germline V CDR1 and CDR2: LNHDA, SQIVND (reference sequence). The CDR3 has 16 residues. Trimming removed 9 bases from V and 0 bases from J; junction bases left unmatched: 12. In DNA form, the CDR3 reads TGTGCCAGCAGACCCACAGGGGGATTAGCTAACTATGGCTACACCTTC. The encoded protein is CASRPTGGLANYGYTF.

V usage is TRBV19 and J usage is TRBJ1-1; no reliable D call. Germline V gene lookup returns CDR1 LNHDA and CDR2 SQIVND (reference sequence). The CDR3 has 15 residues. Trimming shortened V by 1 base and J by 4 bases, and 13 bases separated the two germline ends. CDR3 amino acids: CASSIVSRSGTEAFF. The CDR3 DNA reads TGTGCCAGTAGTATAGTGAGCAGATCAGGCACTGAAGCTTTCTTT. Full variable domain (remainder filled in from reference TRBV19 and TRBJ1-1): DGGITQSPKYLFRKEGQNVTLSCEQNLNHDAMYWYRQDPGQGLRLIYYSQIVNDFQKGDIAEGYSVSREKKESFPLTVTSAQKNPTAFYLCASSIVSRSGTEAFFGQGTRLTVV.

The gene calls are TRBV30 and TRBJ2-3; D is possibly TRBD2 (6 bases). Trimming removed 8 bases from V and 2 bases from J, with 17 bases in between. This CDR3 has 14 residues. Germline assignment: CDR1 GTSNPN and CDR2 SVGIG (reference sequence). The CDR3 coding sequence is TGTGCCGGCGCGAGGGGACTTTACACAGATACGCAGTATTTT. Its translation is CAGARGLYTDTQYF.

V gene TRBV19 combines with J gene TRBJ1-5; D is unresolved. Per germline, CDR1 LNHDA and CDR2 SQIVND (reference sequence). CDR3 length equals 14 residues. The V end was cut by 2 bases, the J end by 2 bases, with 7 bases between. CDR3 coding DNA: TGTGCCAGTAGTATAAGAGCGCGCAATCAGCCCCAGCATTTT. Protein product: CASSIRARNQPQHF.

The V and J genes are TRBV28 and TRBJ2-7; 12 bases align to TRBD2. CDR3 size: 19 residues. V was clipped by 1 base and J by 2 bases; unmatched bases: 12. Germline CDR1 and CDR2: MDHEN and SYDVKM. CDR3 nucleotide sequence: TGTGCCAGCAGTTTATCCGCCGCTAGCGGGGGGGCCGGGCCCTACGAGCAGTACTTC. Amino acid sequence: CASSLSAASGGAGPYEQYF. The full variable domain, in which reference TRBV28 and TRBJ2-7 provide the parts outside the CDR3, is DVKVTQSSRYLVKRTGEKVFLECVQDMDHENMFWYRQDPGLGLRLIYFSYDVKMKEKGDIPEGYSVSREKKERFSLILESASTNQTSMYLCASSLSAASGGAGPYEQYFGPGTRLTVT.

Many counts were recorded for this clone. V usage is TRBV11-3 and J usage is TRBJ1-1; D is ambiguous. V was clipped by 0 bases and J by 2 bases, with 7 bases between them. Germline CDR1 and CDR2: SGHNT and YENEEA. There are 14 residues in the CDR3. The CDR3 is CASSLDLLNTEAFF. CDR3 coding DNA: TGTGCCAGCAGCTTAGATTTGCTAAACACTGAAGCTTTCTTT.

This clone has only a few counts. The chain links TRBV6-8 to TRBJ2-6, with D possibly being TRBD2 (6 bases). V was shortened by 10 bases and J by 3 bases, with 13 bases between the two germline ends. Germline V gene lookup returns CDR1 MNHGY and CDR2 SAAAGT. This CDR3 spans 14 amino acids. The CDR3 loop is CAIAGPGGANVLTF. Written as DNA, the CDR3 is TGTGCCATCGCGGGGCCGGGTGGGGCCAACGTCCTGACTTTC.

J is TRBJ1-2 and V is TRBV9; D not resolved. The CDR3 length is 15 residues. The germline V and J ends were trimmed by 0 bases and 0 bases, with 9 bases remaining between them. From germline, CDR1 is SGDLS and CDR2 YYNGEE. The CDR3 loop reads CASSVGAGSNYGYTF. The DNA for the CDR3 is TGTGCCAGCAGCGTAGGTGCAGGATCTAACTATGGCTACACCTTC.

The chain combines TRBV5-1 with TRBJ2-2, with TRBD1 matching 11 bases. Germline assignment: CDR1 SGHRS and CDR2 YFSETQ. With V trimmed by 4 bases and J by 4 bases, 6 bases remained unmatched. The CDR3 contains 16 residues. CDR3 sequence: CASSHGQGARTGELFF. For the CDR3, the DNA is TGCGCCAGCAGCCACGGACAGGGGGCACGCACCGGGGAGCTGTTTTTT.

This clone is categorized as medium-sized (0.01 to 0.1%). The J gene is TRBJ2-2, the V gene TRBV6-8, with no clear D. The CDR3 is 13 residues long. The ends were cut back, 7 bases at V and 6 bases at J, with 12 bases in the middle. The germline CDR1 and CDR2 sequences are MNHGY and SAAAGT. The CDR3 nucleotides read TGTGCCAGCACCGGATTTCTACCCGGGGAGCTGTTTTTT. Translated, it gives CASTGFLPGELFF.